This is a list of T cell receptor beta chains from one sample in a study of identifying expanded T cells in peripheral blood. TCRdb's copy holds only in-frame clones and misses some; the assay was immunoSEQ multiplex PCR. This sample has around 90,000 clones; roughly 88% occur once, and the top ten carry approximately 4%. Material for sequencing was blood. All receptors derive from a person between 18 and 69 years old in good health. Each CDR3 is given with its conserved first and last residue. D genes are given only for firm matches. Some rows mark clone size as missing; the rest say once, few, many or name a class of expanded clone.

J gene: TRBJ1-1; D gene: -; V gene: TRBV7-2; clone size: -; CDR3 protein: CASSTDRLNTEAFF; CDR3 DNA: TGTGCCAGCAGCACCGACAGGCTGAACACTGAAGCTTTCTTT
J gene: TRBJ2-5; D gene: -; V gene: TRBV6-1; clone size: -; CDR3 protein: CASLSLLASPGTQYF; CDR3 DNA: TGTGCCAGCCTGAGTCTTCTGGCCTCCCCAGGGACCCAGTACTTC
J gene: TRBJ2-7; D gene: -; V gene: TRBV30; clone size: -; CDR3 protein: CAWSGVSGDNGRGLYEQYF; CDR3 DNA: TGTGCCTGGAGTGGAGTGTCAGGGGATAACGGGAGAGGCCTCTACGAGCAGTACTTC
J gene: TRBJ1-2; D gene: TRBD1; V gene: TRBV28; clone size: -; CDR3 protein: CASSFFTQQGAQGYTF; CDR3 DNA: TGTGCCAGCAGTTTTTTTACCCAACAGGGGGCGCAAGGCTACACCTTC
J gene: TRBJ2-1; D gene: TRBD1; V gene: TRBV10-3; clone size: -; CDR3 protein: CAISGDRTGRDEQFF; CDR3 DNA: TGTGCCATCAGTGGCGACCGGACAGGCCGAGATGAGCAGTTCTTC
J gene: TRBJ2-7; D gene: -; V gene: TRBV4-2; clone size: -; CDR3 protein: CASSLGAYEQYF; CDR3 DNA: TGTGCCAGCAGCTTAGGGGCCTACGAGCAGTACTTC
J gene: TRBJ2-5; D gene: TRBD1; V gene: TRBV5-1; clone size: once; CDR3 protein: CASSLAGGGTQYF; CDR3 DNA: TGCGCCAGCAGCTTGGCAGGGGGTGGGACCCAGTACTTC
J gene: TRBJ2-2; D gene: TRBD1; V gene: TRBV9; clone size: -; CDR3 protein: CASSAWTGVGSTGELFF; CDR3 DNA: TGTGCCAGCAGCGCTTGGACAGGGGTGGGGTCGACCGGGGAGCTGTTTTTT
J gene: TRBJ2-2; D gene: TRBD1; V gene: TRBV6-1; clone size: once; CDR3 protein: CASRTGDHTGELFF; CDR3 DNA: TGTGCCAGCAGGACAGGGGATCACACCGGGGAGCTGTTTTTT
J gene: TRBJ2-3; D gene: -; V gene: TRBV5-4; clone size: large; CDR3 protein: CASRLTGLTDTQYF; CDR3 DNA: TGTGCCAGCAGGCTGACAGGACTCACAGATACGCAGTATTTT
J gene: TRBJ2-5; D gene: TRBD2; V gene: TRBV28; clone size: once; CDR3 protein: CASSRPLAGQETQYF; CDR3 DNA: TGTGCCAGCAGCCGACCCCTAGCGGGGCAAGAGACCCAGTACTTC
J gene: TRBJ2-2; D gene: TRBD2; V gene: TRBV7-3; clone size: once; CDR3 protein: CASSSRLAGANTGELFF; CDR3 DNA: TGTGCCAGCAGCTCCCGACTAGCGGGTGCGAACACCGGGGAGCTGTTTTTT
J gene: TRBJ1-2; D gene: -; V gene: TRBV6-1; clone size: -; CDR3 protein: CASRDDIGYTF; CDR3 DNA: TGTGCCAGCAGGGATGACATCGGCTACACCTTC
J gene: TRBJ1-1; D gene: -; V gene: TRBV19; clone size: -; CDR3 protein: CASSIGRIEAFF; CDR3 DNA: TGTGCCAGTAGTATTGGTAGGATCGAAGCTTTCTTT
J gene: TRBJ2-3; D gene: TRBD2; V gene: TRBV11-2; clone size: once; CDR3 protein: CASSPSGSGITSTDTQYF; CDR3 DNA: TGTGCCAGCAGCCCTAGCGGTAGCGGGATAACTAGCACAGATACGCAGTATTTT
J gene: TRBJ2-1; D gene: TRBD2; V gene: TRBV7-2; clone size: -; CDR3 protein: CASSLFMREGLDEQFF; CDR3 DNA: TGTGCCAGCAGCTTATTTATGCGGGAGGGCCTTGATGAGCAGTTCTTC
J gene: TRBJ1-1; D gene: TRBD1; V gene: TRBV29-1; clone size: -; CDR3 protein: CSVEPTRQGRTEAFF; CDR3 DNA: TGCAGCGTTGAACCTACTAGACAGGGGAGAACTGAAGCTTTCTTT
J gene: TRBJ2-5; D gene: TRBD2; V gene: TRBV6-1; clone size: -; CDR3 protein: CASRMAGEETQYF; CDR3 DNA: TGTGCCAGCCGAATGGCGGGAGAAGAGACCCAGTACTTC
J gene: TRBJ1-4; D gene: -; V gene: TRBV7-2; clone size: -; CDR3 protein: CASSIRTAEKLFF; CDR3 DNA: TGTGCCAGCAGCATTCGGACGGCTGAAAAACTGTTTTTT
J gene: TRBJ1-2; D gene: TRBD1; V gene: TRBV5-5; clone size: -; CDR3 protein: CASSLFGQGIYGYTF; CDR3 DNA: TGTGCCAGCAGCTTGTTCGGACAGGGGATCTATGGCTACACCTTC
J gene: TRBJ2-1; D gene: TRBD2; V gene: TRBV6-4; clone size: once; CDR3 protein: CASSLVAGGTEEQFF; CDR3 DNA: TGTGCCAGCAGTCTAGTAGCGGGGGGTACGGAGGAGCAGTTCTTC
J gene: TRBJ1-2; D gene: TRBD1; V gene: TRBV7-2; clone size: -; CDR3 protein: CASSSDRVGYTF; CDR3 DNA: TGTGCCAGCAGCTCGGACAGGGTTGGCTACACCTTC
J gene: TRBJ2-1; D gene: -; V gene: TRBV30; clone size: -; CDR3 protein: CAWSGGQVNEQFF; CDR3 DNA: TGTGCCTGGAGCGGGGGGCAGGTCAATGAGCAGTTCTTC